Listed here is a single T cell receptor beta chain. These data are taken from a study of radiotherapy plus CTLA-4 blockade in lung cancer. Germline-derived CDR1 and CDR2 are SGHTA and FQGTGA. V was cut by 8 bases and J by 1 base, with 14 bases left in between. CDR3 size: 14 residues. Profiling relied on immunoSEQ multiplex PCR, and the TCRdb table lists in-frame clones only, not all of them. The table lists around 99,000 clones, 88% of them singletons, with 4.9% in the top ten. Here the sequenced sample was peripheral blood, taken from a patient treated with radiotherapy plus ipilimumab. The TCR sequence derives from a human donor with non-small cell lung cancer that progressed on radiotherapy plus ipilimumab. J is TRBJ1-1 and V is TRBV7-3; D might be TRBD1 (5 bases). CDR3 in amino acids: CASGPGRGNTEAFF. CDR3 in DNA: TGTGCCAGCGGGCCCGGAAGGGGGAACACTGAAGCTTTCTTT.